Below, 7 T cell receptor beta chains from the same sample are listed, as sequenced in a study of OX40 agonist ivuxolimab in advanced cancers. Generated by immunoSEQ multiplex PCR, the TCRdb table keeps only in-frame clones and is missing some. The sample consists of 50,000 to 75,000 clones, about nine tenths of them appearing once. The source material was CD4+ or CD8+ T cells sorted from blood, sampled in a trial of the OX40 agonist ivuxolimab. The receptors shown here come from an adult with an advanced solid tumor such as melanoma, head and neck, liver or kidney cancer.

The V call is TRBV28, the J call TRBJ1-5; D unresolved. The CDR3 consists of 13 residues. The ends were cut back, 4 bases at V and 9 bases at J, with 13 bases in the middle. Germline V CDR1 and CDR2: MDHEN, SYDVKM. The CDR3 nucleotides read TGTGCCAGCAGTTCGGGCGTCCGGGGGCCCCAGCATTTT. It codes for CASSSGVRGPQHF.

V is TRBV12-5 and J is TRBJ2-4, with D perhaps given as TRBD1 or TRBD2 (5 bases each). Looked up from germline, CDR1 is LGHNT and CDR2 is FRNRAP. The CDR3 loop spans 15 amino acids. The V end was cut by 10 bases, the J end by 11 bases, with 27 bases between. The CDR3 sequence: CAIRAGTDTKNFQYF. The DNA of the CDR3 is TGTGCTATCCGCGCTGGGACGGACACAAAAAATTTTCAGTACTTC. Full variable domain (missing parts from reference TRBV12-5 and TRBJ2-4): DARVTQTPRHKVTEMGQEVTMRCQPILGHNTVFWYRQTMMQGLELLAYFRNRAPLDDSGMPKDRFSAEMPDATLATLKIQPSEPRDSAVYFCAIRAGTDTKNFQYFGAGTRLSVL.

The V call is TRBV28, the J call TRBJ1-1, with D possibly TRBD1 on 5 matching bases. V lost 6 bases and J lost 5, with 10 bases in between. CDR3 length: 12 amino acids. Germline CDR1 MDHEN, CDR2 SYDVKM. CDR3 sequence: CASRAGGTEAFF. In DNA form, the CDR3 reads TGTGCCAGCAGAGCGGGGGGGACTGAAGCTTTCTTT.

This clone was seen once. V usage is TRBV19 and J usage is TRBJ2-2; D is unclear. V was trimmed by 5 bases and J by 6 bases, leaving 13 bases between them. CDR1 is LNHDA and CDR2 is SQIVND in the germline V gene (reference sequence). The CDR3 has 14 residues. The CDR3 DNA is TGTGCCAGTAGTGGGCAGTTCTTCTCCGGGGAGCTGTTTTTT. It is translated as CASSGQFFSGELFF.

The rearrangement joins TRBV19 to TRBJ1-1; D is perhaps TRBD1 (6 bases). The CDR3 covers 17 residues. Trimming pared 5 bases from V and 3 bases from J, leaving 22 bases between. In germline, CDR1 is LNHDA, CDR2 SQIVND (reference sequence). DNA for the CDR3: TGTGCCAGTAGTGTCGCGGGGGCGAGGGGGTCCGACACTGAAGCTTTCTTT. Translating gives CASSVAGARGSDTEAFF.

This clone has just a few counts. The CDR3 sequence: CAISPLGRDTEAFF. CDR3 DNA sequence: TGTGCCATCAGTCCCCTGGGGCGTGACACTGAAGCTTTCTTT. This chain uses TRBV10-3 with TRBJ1-1, with D perhaps TRBD1 (5 bases). This CDR3 spans 14 amino acids. Germline V gene lookup returns CDR1 ENHRY and CDR2 SYGVKD. V was pared by 5 bases and J by 3 bases, with 13 bases between.

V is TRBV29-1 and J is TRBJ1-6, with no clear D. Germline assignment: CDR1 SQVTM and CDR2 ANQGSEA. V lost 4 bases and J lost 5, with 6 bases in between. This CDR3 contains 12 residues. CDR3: CSVANDNSPLHF. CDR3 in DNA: TGCAGCGTTGCAAACGATAATTCACCCCTCCACTTT. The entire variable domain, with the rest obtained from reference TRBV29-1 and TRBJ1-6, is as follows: SAVISQKPSRDICQRGTSLTIQCQVDSQVTMMFWYRQQPGQSLTLIATANQGSEATYESGFVIDKFPISRPNLTFSTLTVSNMSPEDSSIYLCSVANDNSPLHFGNGTRLTVT.